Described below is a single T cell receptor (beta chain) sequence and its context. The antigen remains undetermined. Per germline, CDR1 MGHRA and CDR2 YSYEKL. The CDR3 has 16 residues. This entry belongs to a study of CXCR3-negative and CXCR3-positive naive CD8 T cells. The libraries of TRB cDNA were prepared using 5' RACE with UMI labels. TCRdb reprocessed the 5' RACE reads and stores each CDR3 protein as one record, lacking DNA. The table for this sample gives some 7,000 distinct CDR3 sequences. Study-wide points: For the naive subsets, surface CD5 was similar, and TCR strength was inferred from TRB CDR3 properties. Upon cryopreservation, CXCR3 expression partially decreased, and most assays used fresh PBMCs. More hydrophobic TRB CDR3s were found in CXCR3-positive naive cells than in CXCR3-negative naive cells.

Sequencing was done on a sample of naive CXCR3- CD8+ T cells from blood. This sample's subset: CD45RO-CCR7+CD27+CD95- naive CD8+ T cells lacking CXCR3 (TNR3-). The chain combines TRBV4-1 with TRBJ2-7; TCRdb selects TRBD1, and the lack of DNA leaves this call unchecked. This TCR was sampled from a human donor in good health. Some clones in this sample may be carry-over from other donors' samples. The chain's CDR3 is CASSPPRGPGEYEQYF.